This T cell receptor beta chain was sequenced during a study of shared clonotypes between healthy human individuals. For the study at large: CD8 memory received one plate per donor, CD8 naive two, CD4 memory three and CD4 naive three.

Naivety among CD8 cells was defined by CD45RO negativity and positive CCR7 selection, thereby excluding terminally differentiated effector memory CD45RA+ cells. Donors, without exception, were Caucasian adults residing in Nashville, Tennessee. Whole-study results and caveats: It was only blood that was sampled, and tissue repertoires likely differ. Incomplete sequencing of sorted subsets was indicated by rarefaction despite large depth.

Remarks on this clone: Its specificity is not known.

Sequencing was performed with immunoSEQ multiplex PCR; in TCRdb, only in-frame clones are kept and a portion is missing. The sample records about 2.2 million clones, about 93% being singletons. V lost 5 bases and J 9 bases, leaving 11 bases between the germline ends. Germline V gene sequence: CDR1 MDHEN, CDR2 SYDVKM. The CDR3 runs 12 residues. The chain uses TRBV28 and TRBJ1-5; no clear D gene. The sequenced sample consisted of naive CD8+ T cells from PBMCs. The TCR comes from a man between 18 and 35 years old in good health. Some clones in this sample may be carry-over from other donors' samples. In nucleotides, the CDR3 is TGTGCCAGCAGTCCTGGGTTAATGCCCCAGCATTTT. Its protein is CASSPGLMPQHF.